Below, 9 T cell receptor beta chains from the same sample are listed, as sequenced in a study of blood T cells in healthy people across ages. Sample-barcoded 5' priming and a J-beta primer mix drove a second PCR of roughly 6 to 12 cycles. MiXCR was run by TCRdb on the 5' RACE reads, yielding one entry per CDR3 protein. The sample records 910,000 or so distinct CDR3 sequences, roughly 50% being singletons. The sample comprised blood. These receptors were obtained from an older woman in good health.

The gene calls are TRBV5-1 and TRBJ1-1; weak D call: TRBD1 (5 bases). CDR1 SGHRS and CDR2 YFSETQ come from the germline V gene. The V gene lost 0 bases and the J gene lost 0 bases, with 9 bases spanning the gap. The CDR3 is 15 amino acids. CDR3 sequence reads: CASSLGPGLNTEAFF. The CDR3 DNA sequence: TGCGCCAGCAGCTTGGGCCCGGGGCTGAACACTGAAGCTTTCTTT.

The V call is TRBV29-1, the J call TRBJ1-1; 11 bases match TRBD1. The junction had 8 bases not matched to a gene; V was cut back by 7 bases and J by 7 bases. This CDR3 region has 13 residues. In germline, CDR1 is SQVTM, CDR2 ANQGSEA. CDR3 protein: CSAHGQGADEAFF. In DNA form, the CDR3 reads TGCAGCGCACACGGACAGGGGGCGGATGAAGCTTTCTTT. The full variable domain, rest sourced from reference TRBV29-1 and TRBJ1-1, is SAVISQKPSRDICQRGTSLTIQCQVDSQVTMMFWYRQQPGQSLTLIATANQGSEATYESGFVIDKFPISRPNLTFSTLTVSNMSPEDSSIYLCSAHGQGADEAFFGQGTRLTVV.

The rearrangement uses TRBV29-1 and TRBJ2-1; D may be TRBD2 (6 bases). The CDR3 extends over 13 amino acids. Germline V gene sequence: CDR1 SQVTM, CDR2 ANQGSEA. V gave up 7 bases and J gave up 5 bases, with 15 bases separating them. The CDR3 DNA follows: TGCAGCGACACCTCTTCGGGGGACAATGAGCAGTTCTTC. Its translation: CSDTSSGDNEQFF.

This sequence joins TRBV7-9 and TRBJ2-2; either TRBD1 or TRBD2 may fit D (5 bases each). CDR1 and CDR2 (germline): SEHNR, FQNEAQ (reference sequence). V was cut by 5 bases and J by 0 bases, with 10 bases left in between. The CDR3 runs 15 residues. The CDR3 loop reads CASSLGRSNTGELFF. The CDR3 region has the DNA TGTGCCAGCAGCCTGGGACGATCGAACACCGGGGAGCTGTTTTTT.

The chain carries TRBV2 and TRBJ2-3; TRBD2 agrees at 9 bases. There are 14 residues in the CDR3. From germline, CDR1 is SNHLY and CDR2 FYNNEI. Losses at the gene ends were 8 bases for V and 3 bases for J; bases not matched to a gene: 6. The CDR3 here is CASALAGETDTQYF. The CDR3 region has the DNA TGTGCCAGCGCGTTAGCGGGAGAAACAGATACGCAGTATTTT.

The DNA of the CDR3 is TGCGCCAGCAGCTTTTTGGGAAGACAGGCGGGACGAGAGACCCAGTACTTC. Protein product: CASSFLGRQAGRETQYF. The chain joins TRBV5-1 to TRBJ2-5, with D perhaps assigned TRBD1 or TRBD2 (6 bases each). V lost 2 bases, J lost 4 bases, and 21 bases lay in between. The V gene's germline CDR1 is SGHRS and CDR2 YFSETQ. The CDR3 is made up of 17 amino acids. The variable domain in full, completed from reference TRBV5-1 and TRBJ2-5, reads KAGVTQTPRYLIKTRGQQVTLSCSPISGHRSVSWYQQTPGQGLQFLFEYFSETQRNKGNFPGRFSGRQFSNSRSEMNVSTLELGDSALYLCASSFLGRQAGRETQYFGPGTRLLVL.

DNA for the CDR3: TGCGCCAGCAGCCAAGATAATTCACCCCTCCACTTT. Protein product: CASSQDNSPLHF. The chain combines TRBV4-3 with TRBJ1-6, with no clear D. V dropped 0 bases and J dropped 6 bases, with 0 bases sitting between them. Germline assignment: CDR1 LGHNA and CDR2 YSLEER. This CDR3 has 12 amino acids.

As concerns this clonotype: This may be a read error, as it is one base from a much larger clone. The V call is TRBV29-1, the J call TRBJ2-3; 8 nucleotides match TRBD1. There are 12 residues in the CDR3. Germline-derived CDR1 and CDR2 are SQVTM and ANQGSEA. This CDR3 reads CSVGQGADAQYF. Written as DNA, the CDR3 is TGCAGCGTTGGCCAGGGGGCAGATGCGCAGTATTTT.

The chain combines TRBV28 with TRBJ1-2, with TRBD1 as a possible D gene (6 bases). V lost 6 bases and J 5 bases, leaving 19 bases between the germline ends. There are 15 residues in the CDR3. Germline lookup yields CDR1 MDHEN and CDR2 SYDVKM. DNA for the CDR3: TGTGCCAGCAGCACCGATGGCGACCAGGGGTATGGCTACACCTTC. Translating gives CASSTDGDQGYGYTF.